Shown below are 3 T cell receptor beta chains from a single sample sequenced in a study of shared clonotypes between healthy human individuals. Cells designated naive CD8 were CD45RO-negative and were positively selected for CCR7, with terminally differentiated effector memory CD45RA+ cells excluded. Sequencing was performed with immunoSEQ multiplex PCR; in TCRdb, only in-frame clones are kept and a portion is missing. The profile shows around 1.9 million clones, under 95% of them singletons. Sequences were obtained from naive CD8+ T cells from PBMCs. The receptors stem from a man younger than 30 in good health. Some clones in this sample may be carry-over from other donors' samples.

Only one count was recorded for this clone. V gene TRBV4-3 combines with J gene TRBJ2-1; TRBD2 agrees at 8 bases. This CDR3 contains 15 residues. CDR1 and CDR2 (germline): LGHNA, YSLEER. The J segment lost 3 bases and the V segment lost 2 bases, leaving 3 bases of the junction unmatched. CDR3 sequence: CASSQREGLYNEQFF. Here the CDR3 DNA reads TGCGCCAGCAGCCAACGGGAGGGCCTCTACAATGAGCAGTTCTTC.

With respect to this clone: The same CDR3 also results from other DNA sequences found in this sample. The rearrangement joins TRBV27 to TRBJ2-1; D is unclear. Germline-derived CDR1 and CDR2 are MNHEY and SMNVEV (reference sequence). CDR3 length: 14 residues. Trimming left V 2 bases short and J 5 bases short, with 10 bases between. Here the CDR3 reads CASSLRTANNEQFF. The CDR3, as DNA: TGTGCCAGCAGTTTAAGAACGGCAAACAATGAGCAGTTCTTC.

The rearrangement uses TRBV18 and TRBJ2-7; tentative D call: TRBD1 (5 bases). Trimming took 6 bases from V and 6 from J, leaving 27 bases between them. This CDR3 contains 17 residues. Germline V CDR1 and CDR2: KGHSH, LQKENI. The CDR3 loop reads CASSPSPPQAPPGEQYF. The DNA for the CDR3 is TGTGCCAGCTCCCCTTCCCCTCCACAGGCCCCTCCGGGCGAGCAGTACTTC.